The 4 T cell receptor beta chains below come from one sample, sequenced in a study of T cells in women clearing cervical HPV infection. The repertoire was sequenced with immunoSEQ multiplex PCR; TCRdb's copy has only in-frame clones and lacks some. In total, the table holds around 39,000 clones. The sequencing sample was made of blood buffy coat. Receptors originate from a woman aged 18 to 75 with a cervical HPV16 infection that either progressed to CIN3+ or cleared (not recorded which).

On this clone: The read terminates 3 residues ahead of where the CDR3 ends, so the germline J gene completes it. The rearrangement links TRBV12-3 or TRBV12-4 to TRBJ2-7, with unresolved D. The CDR3 is 15 amino acids. V lost 6 bases and J 2 bases, leaving 17 bases between the germline ends. CDR3 sequence: CASRRQTDFPYEQYF. The covered CDR3 bases are TGTGCCAGCAGGCGGCAAACCGACTTTCCCTACGAG.

As concerns this clone: The read halts 3 residues ahead of the CDR3 end, with the missing end drawn from the germline J gene. This chain links TRBV30 with TRBJ2-2; D possibly corresponds to TRBD2 (6 bases). The germline V gene encodes CDR1 GTSNPN and CDR2 SVGIG (reference sequence). The CDR3 sequence is 13 residues long. This CDR3 reads CAWSVRGAGKLFF. The CDR3 bases that were read are TGTGCCTGGAGTGTACGTGGGGCGGGGAAG.

A note on this clone: From the germline J gene comes the end of the CDR3, since the read stops 3 residues before it. This sequence joins TRBV2 and TRBJ2-3; D perhaps matches TRBD1 (6 bases). V was pared by 4 bases and J by 3 bases, with 11 bases between. This CDR3 is 14 amino acids long. The germline V gene has CDR1 SNHLY and CDR2 FYNNEI. The CDR3 bases that were read are TGTGCCAGCAGTGGACAGGCCCGTACAGATACG. It yields the protein CASSGQARTDT. The whole CDR3 sequence is CASSGQARTDTQYF.

Regarding this clone: The missing CDR3 end, 3 residues past where the read stops, is filled in from the germline J gene. V gene TRBV7-2 combines with J gene TRBJ2-1; 11 nucleotides match TRBD2. In germline, CDR1 is SGHTA, CDR2 FQGNSA. V gave up 8 bases and J gave up 7 bases; unmatched junction bases: 10. This CDR3 spans 15 amino acids. CDR3 bases read: TGTGCCAGCCAACGGGCACTAGCGGGGGAAAATGAG. Translation: CASQRALAGENE. The CDR3, in full, reads CASQRALAGENEQFF.